This is a list of T cell receptor beta chains from one sample in a study of OX40 agonist ivuxolimab in advanced cancers. Only in-frame clones appear in the TCRdb table, and some are missing; sequencing was by immunoSEQ multiplex PCR. This table has some 85,000 clones, around nine tenths appearing once. The sample was CD4+ or CD8+ T cells sorted from blood, taken in a trial of the OX40 agonist ivuxolimab. These TCRs come from an adult with an advanced solid tumor such as melanoma, head and neck, liver or kidney cancer. Both conserved end residues are part of each CDR3. The order of the fields is clone size, D gene, V gene, J gene, CDR3 DNA, CDR3 protein. The D gene is left open where the match is weak. Clone size, where shown, is once, few, many, or a class for clones that have expanded.

-	-	TRBV6-1	TRBJ2-5	TGTGCCAGCAGTGAAGCGGCGACCCAGTACTTC	CASSEAATQYF
-	TRBD1	TRBV6-5	TRBJ1-5	TGTGCCAGCGGGGACAGGGGGCAAGGCAATCAGCCCCAGCATTTT	CASGDRGQGNQPQHF
-	TRBD1	TRBV19	TRBJ1-5	TGTGCCAGTAGCCCGGGACAGGGGGCACAGCCCCAGCATTTT	CASSPGQGAQPQHF
-	TRBD2	TRBV9	TRBJ2-3	TGTGCCAGCAGCGTAATAGCGGGGGGCAGAGATACGCAGTATTTT	CASSVIAGGRDTQYF
-	-	TRBV6-5	TRBJ1-2	TGTGCCAGCAGTTACTCGAGGGGCGGCTATGGCTACACCTTC	CASSYSRGGYGYTF
-	TRBD1	TRBV14	TRBJ2-3	TGTGCCAGCAGCAGGGGGCTCACAGATACGCAGTATTTT	CASSRGLTDTQYF
-	TRBD1	TRBV7-2	TRBJ1-1	TGTGCCAGCAGCTTAGATAGGGACAGCATGAACACTGAAGCTTTCTTT	CASSLDRDSMNTEAFF
-	-	TRBV2	TRBJ1-2	TGTGCCAGCAGTGAGGGGGGTCTGTATGGCTACACCTTC	CASSEGGLYGYTF
-	-	TRBV18	TRBJ2-1	TGTGCCAGCTCAGCCAATGAGCAGTTCTTC	CASSANEQFF
-	-	TRBV25-1	TRBJ1-5	TGTGCCAGCAGCGAAACCGGACAACTCAATCAGCCCCAGCATTTT	CASSETGQLNQPQHF
-	-	TRBV2	TRBJ1-5	TGTGCCAGCAGCCCCACCACAGGGCGGCAGCCCCAGCATTTT	CASSPTTGRQPQHF
-	-	TRBV4-3	TRBJ1-2	TGCGCCAGCAGCCAAGAGCAAGGGAACTATGGCTACACCTTC	CASSQEQGNYGYTF
-	TRBD2	TRBV7-2	TRBJ2-3	TGTGCCAGCAGCTTAAGGCCTACTAGCGGTCCCCCCGGGGATACGCAGTATTTT	CASSLRPTSGPPGDTQYF
-	-	TRBV5-4	TRBJ2-7	TGTGCCAGCAGCTTCCGACAATCCACAAAGTACTTC	CASSFRQSTKYF
-	TRBD2	TRBV6-4	TRBJ2-3	TGTGCCAGCAGTGCAGAGGCGGGGGGGCCCGATACGCAGTATTTT	CASSAEAGGPDTQYF
-	-	TRBV19	TRBJ1-5	TGTGCCAGTAGTATCTCAGATAGCAATCAGCCCCAGCATTTT	CASSISDSNQPQHF
-	TRBD1	TRBV6-1	TRBJ1-2	TGTGCCAGCAGTGAATCCGGGACAGGGCTGATTGGCTACACCTTC	CASSESGTGLIGYTF
-	-	TRBV7-9	TRBJ1-1	TGTGCCAGCAGCACTAGGGGCCGGGGGACTGAAGCTTTCTTT	CASSTRGRGTEAFF
-	-	TRBV7-2	TRBJ1-5	TGTGCCAGCAGCTTAGTAGCGGGTTCCAATCAGCCCCAGCATTTT	CASSLVAGSNQPQHF
once	-	TRBV7-9	TRBJ2-7	TGTGCCAGCAGCGTTGAGGGGGGTGTGTTCACCGAGCAGTACTTC	CASSVEGGVFTEQYF
once	TRBD2	TRBV7-9	TRBJ2-7	TGTGCCAGTGGAGCGGGGGCGGGCGAGCAGTACTTC	CASGAGAGEQYF
-	TRBD1	TRBV19	TRBJ1-2	TGTGCCAGTAGACCTACAGGGGGCCTCCACTATGGCTACACCTTC	CASRPTGGLHYGYTF
-	-	TRBV9	TRBJ2-7	TGTGCCAGCAGCGTCAACAGGGAAAGGTCCGAGCAGTACTTC	CASSVNRERSEQYF
-	-	TRBV25-1	TRBJ1-2	TGTGCCAGCAGGTCCCGCAACTATGGCTACACCTTC	CASRSRNYGYTF
-	-	TRBV6-5	TRBJ1-4	TGTGCCAGCAGTTCGGAGACGGGCGGTGAAAAACTGTTTTTT	CASSSETGGEKLFF
-	-	TRBV5-4	TRBJ1-3	TGTGCCAGCAGCTTGGTTTCGACAGGCCCTGGAAACACCATATATTTT	CASSLVSTGPGNTIYF
-	TRBD1	TRBV4-2	TRBJ1-1	TGTGCCAGCAGCCAAGTCAAAGGGGGCTGGAACACTGAAGCTTTCTTT	CASSQVKGGWNTEAFF
-	-	TRBV7-2	TRBJ2-6	TGTGCCAGCATGAGAAACAGGGTTGCCAACGTCCTGACTTTC	CASMRNRVANVLTF
-	TRBD1	TRBV7-3	TRBJ2-5	TGTGCCAGCAGTGCGACCGGGACAGCGAAAGAGACCCAGTACTTC	CASSATGTAKETQYF
-	-	TRBV5-1	TRBJ1-4	TGCGCCAGCAGCTTGGCCCGGGACCTCTCGGAGAATGAAAAACTGTTTTTT	CASSLARDLSENEKLFF
-	-	TRBV2	TRBJ1-2	TGTGCCAGCAGTGAACGGAGGGAGAAAGGCTACACCTTC	CASSERREKGYTF
-	-	TRBV10-3	TRBJ2-1	TGTGCCATCGGGGGGGCCCGGACCATCTACAATGAGCAGTTCTTC	CAIGGARTIYNEQFF
once	TRBD2	TRBV5-1	TRBJ2-5	TGCGCCAGCAGCTCTAGCGGGGCGTACCAAGAGACCCAGTACTTC	CASSSSGAYQETQYF
-	-	TRBV7-3	TRBJ2-2	TGTGCCAGCAGCCGCTCTGAGACCGGGGAGCTGTTTTTT	CASSRSETGELFF
-	-	TRBV6-6	TRBJ2-3	TGTGCCAGCAGTTACTCTTCGGTCGGGGTGGAAGATACGCAGTATTTT	CASSYSSVGVEDTQYF
-	TRBD2	TRBV2	TRBJ2-3	TGTGCCAGCAGCCGAAGTGGGACTAGGTCAGATACGCAGTATTTT	CASSRSGTRSDTQYF
-	-	TRBV5-4	TRBJ1-2	TGTGCCAGCAGCTCGCCCATAGGACAGTACTATGGCTACACCTTC	CASSSPIGQYYGYTF
-	-	TRBV4-2	TRBJ1-4	TGTGCCAGCAGCCAAGTTGGGGGAAATGAAAAACTGTTTTTT	CASSQVGGNEKLFF
-	-	TRBV27	TRBJ2-7	TGTGCCAGCAGTTTACTTACTACCGCCTACGAGCAGTACTTC	CASSLLTTAYEQYF
-	TRBD2	TRBV4-1	TRBJ2-7	TGCGCCAGCAGCCTCGGACTAGCGGGGGCCTCCTACGAGCAGTACTTC	CASSLGLAGASYEQYF
-	TRBD1	TRBV7-3	TRBJ2-2	TGTGCCAGCAGCTCCGAGCCTGGACAGGGCGGCGGGGAGCTGTTTTTT	CASSSEPGQGGGELFF
-	-	TRBV2	TRBJ2-5	TGTGCCAGCAGTGTGGACGGCCAAGAGACCCAGTACTTC	CASSVDGQETQYF
-	TRBD1	TRBV7-8	TRBJ1-2	TGTGCCAGCAGCTTAACCGTGGCGGTGACAGGGGGCTATGGCTACACCTTC	CASSLTVAVTGGYGYTF
-	-	TRBV11-2	TRBJ2-5	TGTGCCAGCAGCCCCGCCCCGGGGCAGTCAGAGACCCAGTACTTC	CASSPAPGQSETQYF
-	-	TRBV2	TRBJ2-6	TGTGCCAGCGAGGGGTTTTCAGGGTCCGGGGCCAACGTCCTGACTTTC	CASEGFSGSGANVLTF
-	-	TRBV5-4	TRBJ1-4	TGTGCCAGCAGCTTGACAGTGAATGAAAAACTGTTTTTT	CASSLTVNEKLFF
-	-	TRBV5-6	TRBJ2-7	TGTGCCAGCAGCCGGGACGGGAGCTCCTACGAGCAGTACTTC	CASSRDGSSYEQYF
-	-	TRBV7-9	TRBJ1-4	TGTGCCAGCAGCAAGGTGCCGGGGGGCGGAGGGGAAAAACTGTTTTTT	CASSKVPGGGGEKLFF
-	-	TRBV25-1	TRBJ2-3	TGTGCCAGCAGTGATATAGGGAGCAAGGATACGCAGTATTTT	CASSDIGSKDTQYF
-	TRBD1	TRBV29-1	TRBJ1-2	TGCAGCGCAGGGGACAGGGGGAGAGGGGGCTACACCTTC	CSAGDRGRGGYTF
-	-	TRBV9	TRBJ2-2	TGTGCCAGCAGCGTAGCTTCGGGAAACACCGGGGAGCTGTTTTTT	CASSVASGNTGELFF
-	-	TRBV9	TRBJ1-1	TGTGCCAGCAGCGTAGGGAACATCTTGAACACTGAAGCTTTCTTT	CASSVGNILNTEAFF